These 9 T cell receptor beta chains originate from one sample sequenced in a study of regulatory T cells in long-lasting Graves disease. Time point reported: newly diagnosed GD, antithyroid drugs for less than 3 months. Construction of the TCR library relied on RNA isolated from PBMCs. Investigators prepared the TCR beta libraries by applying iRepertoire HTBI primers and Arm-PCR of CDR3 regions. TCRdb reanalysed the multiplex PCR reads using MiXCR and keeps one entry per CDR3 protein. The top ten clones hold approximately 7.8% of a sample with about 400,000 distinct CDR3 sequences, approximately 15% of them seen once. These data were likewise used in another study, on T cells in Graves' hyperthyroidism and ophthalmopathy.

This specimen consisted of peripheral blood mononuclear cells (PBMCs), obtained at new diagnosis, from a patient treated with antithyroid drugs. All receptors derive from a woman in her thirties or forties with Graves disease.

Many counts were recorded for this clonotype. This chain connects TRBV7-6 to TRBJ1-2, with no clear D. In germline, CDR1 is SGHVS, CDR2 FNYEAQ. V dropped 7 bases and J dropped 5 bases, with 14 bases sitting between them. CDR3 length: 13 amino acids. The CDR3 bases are TGTGCCAGCAAAACCGTAACCGATTATGGCTACACCTTC. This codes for CASKTVTDYGYTF.

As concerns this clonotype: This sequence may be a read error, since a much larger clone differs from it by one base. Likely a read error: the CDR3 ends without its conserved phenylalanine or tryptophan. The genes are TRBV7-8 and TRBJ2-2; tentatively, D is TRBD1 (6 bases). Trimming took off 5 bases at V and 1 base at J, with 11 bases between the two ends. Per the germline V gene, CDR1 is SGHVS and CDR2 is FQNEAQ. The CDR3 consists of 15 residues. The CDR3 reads CASSHPGQNTGELFV. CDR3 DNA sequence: TGTGCCAGCAGCCACCCGGGACAGAACACCGGGGAGCTGTTTGTT.

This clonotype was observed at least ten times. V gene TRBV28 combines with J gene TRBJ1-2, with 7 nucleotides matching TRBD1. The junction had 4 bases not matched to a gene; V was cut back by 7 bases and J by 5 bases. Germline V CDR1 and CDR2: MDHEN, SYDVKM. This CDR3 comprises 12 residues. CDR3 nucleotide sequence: TGTGCCAGCACCTACAGGGGATATGGCTACACCTTC. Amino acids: CASTYRGYGYTF.

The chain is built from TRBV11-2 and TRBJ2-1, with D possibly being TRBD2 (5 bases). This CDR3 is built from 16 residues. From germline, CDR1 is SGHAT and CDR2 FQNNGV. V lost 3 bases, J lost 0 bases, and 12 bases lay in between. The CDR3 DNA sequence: TGTGCCAGCAGCTTCCGAGCGGACCGCTCCTACAATGAGCAGTTCTTC. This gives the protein CASSFRADRSYNEQFF.

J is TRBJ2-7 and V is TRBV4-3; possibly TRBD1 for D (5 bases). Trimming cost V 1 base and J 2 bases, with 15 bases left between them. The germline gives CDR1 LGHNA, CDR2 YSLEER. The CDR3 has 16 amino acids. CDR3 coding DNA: TGCGCCAGCAGCCAAGTTTCAGGGCTCAGGCCCTACGAGCAGTACTTC. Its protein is CASSQVSGLRPYEQYF.

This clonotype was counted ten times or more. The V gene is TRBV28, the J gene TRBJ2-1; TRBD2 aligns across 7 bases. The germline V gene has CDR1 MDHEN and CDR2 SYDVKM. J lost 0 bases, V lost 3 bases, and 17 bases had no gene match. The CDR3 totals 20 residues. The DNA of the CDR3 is TGTGCCAGCAGTTTTGGATTCGCGTTATGGCGGACTAGCTCCTACAATGAGCAGTTCTTC. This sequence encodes CASSFGFALWRTSSYNEQFF.

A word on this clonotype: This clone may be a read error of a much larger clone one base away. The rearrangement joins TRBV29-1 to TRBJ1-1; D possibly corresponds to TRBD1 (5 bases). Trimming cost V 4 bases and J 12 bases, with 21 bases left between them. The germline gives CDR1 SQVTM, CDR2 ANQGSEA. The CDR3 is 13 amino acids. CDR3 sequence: CSVADLQEFGTFF. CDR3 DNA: TGCAGCGTTGCAGACCTACAGGAGTTTGGAACTTTCTTT.

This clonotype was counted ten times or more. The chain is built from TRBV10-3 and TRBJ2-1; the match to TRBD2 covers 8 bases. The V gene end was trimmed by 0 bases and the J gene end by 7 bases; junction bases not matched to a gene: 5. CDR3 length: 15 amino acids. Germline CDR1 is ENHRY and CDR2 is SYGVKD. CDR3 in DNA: TGTGCCATCAGTGAGTCCCCAGCGGGAGTAAATGAGCAGTTCTTC. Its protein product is CAISESPAGVNEQFF.

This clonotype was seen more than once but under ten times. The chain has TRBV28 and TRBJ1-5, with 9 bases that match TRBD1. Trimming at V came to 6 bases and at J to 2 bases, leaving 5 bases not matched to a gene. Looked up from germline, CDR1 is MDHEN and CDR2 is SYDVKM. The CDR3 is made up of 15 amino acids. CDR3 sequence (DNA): TGTGCCAGCAGACTACAGGGGGCCGGCAATCAGCCCCAGCATTTT. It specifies CASRLQGAGNQPQHF.